There are many counts of the clone carrying this TCR beta chain. Its specificity is not known. TCRdb re-analysed the 5' RACE reads in MiXCR, keeping a single row per CDR3 protein. The sample lists around 78,000 distinct CDR3 sequences, about 9.4% occurring once. The sample is drawn from a study of early T cells in non-severe SARS-CoV-2 infection. Study-wide points: VDJdb matching skewed toward anti-spike CD8 responses, missing private and CD4 specificities.

The sequence was obtained from an adult who was a healthcare worker with PCR-confirmed SARS-CoV-2 infection or an uninfected control (not recorded which). The sequences come from whole blood, collected at baseline.

CDR3 sequence: CASSVEGAGYEQYF. CDR3 bases: TGTGCCAGCAGCGTAGAGGGGGCTGGGTACGAGCAGTACTTC. This chain uses TRBV9 with TRBJ2-7; 7 bases align to TRBD1. Per the germline V gene, CDR1 is SGDLS and CDR2 is YYNGEE. V shed 0 bases and J 4 bases; nucleotides not matched to a gene: 4. The CDR3 loop spans 14 amino acids. Full variable domain (outside the CDR3, taken from reference TRBV9 and TRBJ2-7): DSGVTQTPKHLITATGQRVTLRCSPRSGDLSVYWYQQSLDQGLQFLIQYYNGEERAKGNILERFSAQQFPDLHSELNLSSLELGDSALYFCASSVEGAGYEQYFGPGTRLTVT.